This T cell receptor (beta chain) was recovered during a study of CD8+ T cells in alopecia areata. Overall study context: Oral tofacitinib (5 to 10 mg twice daily) was administered to treated patients. Overall study findings and caveats: Tofacitinib significantly lowered scalp clonality and expanded CD8+ clones among the top 100.

Treatment given: oral pan-JAK inhibitor, 5-10 mg twice daily. Starting from PBMCs, sorting isolated CD4+ and CD8+ T cells. The germline CDR1 and CDR2 sequences are SGHVS and FNYEAQ. Trimming took 5 bases from V and 4 from J, leaving 17 bases between them. This CDR3 comprises 15 residues. In its sample, this clone was seen a few times. No antigen is known for it. Extracted RNA was reverse transcribed, and the resulting cDNA served as sequencing template. Assay used: immunoSEQ multiplex PCR; TCRdb lists only in-frame clones, some missing. The repertoire includes about 180,000 clones, about 53% of them detected once, and 10% to 12% sits in the top ten.

The receptor was derived from a human donor with alopecia areata. The chain has TRBV7-6 and TRBJ2-5, with D possibly TRBD2 on 5 matching bases. Sequencing was performed on CD8+ T cells sorted from blood, taken at week 24, from a patient treated with tofacitinib. The CDR3 spells CASSPRRAFGETQYF. As DNA, the CDR3 is TGTGCCAGCAGCCCAAGGCGGGCGTTCGGAGAGACCCAGTACTTC.